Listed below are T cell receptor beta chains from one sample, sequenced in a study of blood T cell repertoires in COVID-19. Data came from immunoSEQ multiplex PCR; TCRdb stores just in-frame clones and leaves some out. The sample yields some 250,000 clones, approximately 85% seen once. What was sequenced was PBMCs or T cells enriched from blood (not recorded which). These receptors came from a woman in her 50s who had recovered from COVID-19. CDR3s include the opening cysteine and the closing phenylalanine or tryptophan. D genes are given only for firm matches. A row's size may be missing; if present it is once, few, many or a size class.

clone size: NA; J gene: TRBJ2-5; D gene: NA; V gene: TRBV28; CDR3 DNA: TGTGCCAGCAGTTTAGAACAGGGCCCGGAGACCCAGTACTTC; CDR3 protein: CASSLEQGPETQYF
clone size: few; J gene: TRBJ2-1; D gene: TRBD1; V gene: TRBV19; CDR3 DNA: TGTGCCAGTTCCGGACAGGGGCCGTTCAATGAGCAGTTCTTC; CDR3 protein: CASSGQGPFNEQFF
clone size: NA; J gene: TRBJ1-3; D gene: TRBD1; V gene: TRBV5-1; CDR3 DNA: TGCGCCAGCAGCTTGAACACAGGGGTGGGAAACACCATATATTTT; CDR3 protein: CASSLNTGVGNTIYF
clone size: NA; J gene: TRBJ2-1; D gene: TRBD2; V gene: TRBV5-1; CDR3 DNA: TGCGCCAGCAGCGTTTCTAGCGGGACCCCCTCCTACAATGAGCAGTTCTTC; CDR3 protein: CASSVSSGTPSYNEQFF
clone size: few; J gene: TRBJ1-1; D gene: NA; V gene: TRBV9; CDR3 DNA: TGTGCCAGCAGCGTAGGTGGGGGACTCACTGAAGCTTTCTTT; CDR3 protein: CASSVGGGLTEAFF
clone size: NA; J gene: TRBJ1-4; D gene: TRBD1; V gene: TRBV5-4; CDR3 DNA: TGTGCCAGCAGCTTGGGACAGGGAAATGAAAAACTGTTTTTT; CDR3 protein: CASSLGQGNEKLFF
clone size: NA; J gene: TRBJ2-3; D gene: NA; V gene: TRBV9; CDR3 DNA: TGTGCCAGCAGCGTAGGTGGGGGGAGTATGGATACGCAGTATTTT; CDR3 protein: CASSVGGGSMDTQYF
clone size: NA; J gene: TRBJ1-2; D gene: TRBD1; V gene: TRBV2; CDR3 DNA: TGTGCCAGCAGGCCCTCCGGGACAGGTTATGGCTACACCTTC; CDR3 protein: CASRPSGTGYGYTF
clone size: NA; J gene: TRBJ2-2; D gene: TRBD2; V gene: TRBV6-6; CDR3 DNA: TGTGCCAGCAGGGGACCGGGACTAGTGGGCGGGGAGCTGTTTTTT; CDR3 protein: CASRGPGLVGGELFF
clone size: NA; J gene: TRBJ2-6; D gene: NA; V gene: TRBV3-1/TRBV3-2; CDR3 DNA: TGTGCCAGCAGAGGCCCTGGGCGCCACTCTGGGGCCAACGTCCTGACTTTC; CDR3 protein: CASRGPGRHSGANVLTF
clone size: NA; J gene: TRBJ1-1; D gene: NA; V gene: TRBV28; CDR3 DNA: TGTGCCAGCAGTCCGCGATGGACTGAAGCTTTCTTT; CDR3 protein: CASSPRWTEAFF
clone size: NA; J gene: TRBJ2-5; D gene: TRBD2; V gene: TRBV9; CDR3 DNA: TGTGCCAGCAGCACGGGACTAGCGGGAGTTGGGGAGACCCAGTACTTC; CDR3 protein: CASSTGLAGVGETQYF
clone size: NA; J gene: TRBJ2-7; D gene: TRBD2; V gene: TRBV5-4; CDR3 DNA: TGTGCCAGCAGCCATGGGACTAGCGGGATGTACGAGCAGTACTTC; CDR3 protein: CASSHGTSGMYEQYF
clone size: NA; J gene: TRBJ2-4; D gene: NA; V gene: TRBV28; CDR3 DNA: TGTGCCAGCAGTACGAGACAGATTCTAGCCAAAAACATTCAGTACTTC; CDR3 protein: CASSTRQILAKNIQYF
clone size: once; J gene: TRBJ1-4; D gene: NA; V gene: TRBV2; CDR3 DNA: TGTGCCAGCAATGGACAGCCTAATGAAAAACTGTTTTTT; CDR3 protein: CASNGQPNEKLFF
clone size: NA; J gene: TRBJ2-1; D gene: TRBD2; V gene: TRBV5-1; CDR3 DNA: TGCGCCAGCAGCTGGGATGGGGCGGGAGTGGGGGATGAGCAGTTCTTC; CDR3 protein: CASSWDGAGVGDEQFF
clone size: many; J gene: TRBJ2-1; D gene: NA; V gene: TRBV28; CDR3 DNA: TGTGCCAGCAGTCTACTTACTCTAGCGTCGAATGAGCAGTTCTTC; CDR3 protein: CASSLLTLASNEQFF
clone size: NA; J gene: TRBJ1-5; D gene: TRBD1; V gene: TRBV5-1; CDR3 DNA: TGCGCCAGCAGGGGAAACAGGGGGCTACAGCCCCAGCATTTT; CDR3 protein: CASRGNRGLQPQHF
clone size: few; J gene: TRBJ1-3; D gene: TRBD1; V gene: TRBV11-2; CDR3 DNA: TGTGCCAGCAGCTTAGAAAGGACAGGAGGAAACACCATATATTTT; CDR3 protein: CASSLERTGGNTIYF
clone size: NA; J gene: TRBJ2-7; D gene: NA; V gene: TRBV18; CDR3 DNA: TGTGCCAGCTCACCACGGCAGGGGATTAACTACGAGCAGTACTTC; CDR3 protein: CASSPRQGINYEQYF
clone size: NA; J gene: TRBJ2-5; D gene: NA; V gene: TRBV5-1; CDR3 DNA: TGCGCCAGCAGCTTGGGGGACTTTCTAGTTCGGGAGACCCAGTACTTC; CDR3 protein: CASSLGDFLVRETQYF
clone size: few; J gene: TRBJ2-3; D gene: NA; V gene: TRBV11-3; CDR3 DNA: TGTGCCAGCAGTCTTAACGCGGGACGCACAGATACGCAGTATTTT; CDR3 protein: CASSLNAGRTDTQYF
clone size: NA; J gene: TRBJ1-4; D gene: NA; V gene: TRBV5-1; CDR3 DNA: TGCGCCAGCAGTCCGACCCCACGACAGACAACTAATGAAAAACTGTTTTTT; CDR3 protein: CASSPTPRQTTNEKLFF
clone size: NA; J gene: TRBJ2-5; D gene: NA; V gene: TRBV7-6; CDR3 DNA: TGTGCCAGCAGCGGTCGTCGGACAGCCATCCCTCAAGAGACCCAGTACTTC; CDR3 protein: CASSGRRTAIPQETQYF
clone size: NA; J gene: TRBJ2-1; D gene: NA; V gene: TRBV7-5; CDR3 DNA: TGTGCCAGAAGCTCGAAGACTAGCGGGAGCCCGGATTCCAATGAGCAGTTCTTC; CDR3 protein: CARSSKTSGSPDSNEQFF
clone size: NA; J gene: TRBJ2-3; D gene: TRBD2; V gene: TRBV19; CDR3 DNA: TGTGCCAGTTCTACTAGCGAAACTTCTCCCACAGATACGCAGTATTTT; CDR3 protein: CASSTSETSPTDTQYF
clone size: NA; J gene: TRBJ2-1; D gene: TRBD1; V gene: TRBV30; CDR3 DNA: TGTGCCTGGAGTCCGGGACAGGGCCACAATGAGCAGTTCTTC; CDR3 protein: CAWSPGQGHNEQFF
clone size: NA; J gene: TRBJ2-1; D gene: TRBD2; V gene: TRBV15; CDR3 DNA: TGTGCCACCAGCGGAGCGGGAGCCTCCTACAATGAGCAGTTCTTC; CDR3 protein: CATSGAGASYNEQFF
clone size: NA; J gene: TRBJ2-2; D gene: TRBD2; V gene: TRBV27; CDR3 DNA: TGTGCCAGCAGGCTTTTAACAAGCGGGAGCACCGGGGAGCTGTTTTTT; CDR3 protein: CASRLLTSGSTGELFF
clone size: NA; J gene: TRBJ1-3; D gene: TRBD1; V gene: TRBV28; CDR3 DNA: TGTGCCAGCGGCGGGACAGTAAATCTCTCTGGAAACACCATATATTTT; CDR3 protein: CASGGTVNLSGNTIYF
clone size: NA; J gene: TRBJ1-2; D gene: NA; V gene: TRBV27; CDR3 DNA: TGTGCCAGCAGTTTTACAGGATCTTGGGGCTACACCTTC; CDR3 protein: CASSFTGSWGYTF
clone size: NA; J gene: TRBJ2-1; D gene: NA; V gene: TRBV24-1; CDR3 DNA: TGTGCCACCAGTGACCACAGTTGGAATGAGCAGTTCTTC; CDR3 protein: CATSDHSWNEQFF
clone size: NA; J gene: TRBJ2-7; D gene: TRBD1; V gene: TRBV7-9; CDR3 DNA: TGTGCCAGCAGCTTAGTGGCGGGTGGGGACAGGGACTACGAGCAGTACTTC; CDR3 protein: CASSLVAGGDRDYEQYF
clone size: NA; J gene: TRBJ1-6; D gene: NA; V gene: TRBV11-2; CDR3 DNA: TGTGCCAGCAGCTTAGGGCTTCTCGAATCACCCCTCCACTTT; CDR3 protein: CASSLGLLESPLHF
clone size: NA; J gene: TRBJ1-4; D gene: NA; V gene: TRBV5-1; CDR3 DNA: TGCGCCAGCACCTCTCCTGAAAAACTGTTTTTT; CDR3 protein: CASTSPEKLFF
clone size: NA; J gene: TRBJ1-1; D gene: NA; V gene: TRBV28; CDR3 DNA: TGTGCCAGCAGTTTAATGGGGAGGGTGAACACTGAAGCTTTCTTT; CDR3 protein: CASSLMGRVNTEAFF
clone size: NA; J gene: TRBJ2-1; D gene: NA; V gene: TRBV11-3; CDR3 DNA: TGTGCCAGCAGCTATGGCGGTACCTCTGGAGGGAATGAGCAGTTCTTC; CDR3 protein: CASSYGGTSGGNEQFF
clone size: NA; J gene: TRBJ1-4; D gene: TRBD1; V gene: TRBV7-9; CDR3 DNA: TGTGCCAGCAGCTTAGAGGGGGCTAATTATGAAAAACTGTTTTTT; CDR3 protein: CASSLEGANYEKLFF
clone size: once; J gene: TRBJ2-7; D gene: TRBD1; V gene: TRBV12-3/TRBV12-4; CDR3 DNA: TGTGCCAGCAGCAAGACAGGGAGCGAGCAGTACTTC; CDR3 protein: CASSKTGSEQYF
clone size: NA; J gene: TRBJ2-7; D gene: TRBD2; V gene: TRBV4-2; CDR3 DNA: TGTGCCAGCAGCCAAGGGGGTTTCGGACTAGCCCGGGAGCAGTACTTC; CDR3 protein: CASSQGGFGLAREQYF
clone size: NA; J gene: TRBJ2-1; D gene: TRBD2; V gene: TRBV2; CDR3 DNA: TGTGCCAGCGGACGGACTAGCGGGAGTTCTTTCAATGAGCAGTTCTTC; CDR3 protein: CASGRTSGSSFNEQFF